The 5 T cell receptor beta chains below were found in one sample sequenced in a study of T cells after yellow fever vaccination. TCRdb analysed the 5' RACE reads with MiXCR anew, one entry per CDR3 protein. The sample yields a few hundred thousand distinct CDR3 sequences, 6.9% seen once. Here the sequenced sample was CD4+ T cells sorted from PBMCs, taken 15 days after the yellow fever booster vaccination. These receptors were taken from a man aged 25-40 years who received the YFV17D yellow fever vaccine.

This chain joins TRBV12-3 or TRBV12-4 and TRBJ2-6; D is ambiguous. The CDR3 is made up of 17 amino acids. Trimming took off 1 base at V and 2 bases at J, with 12 bases between the two ends. DNA for the CDR3: TGTGCCAGCAGTTTAGGTAGGGCTATTCCTGGGGCCAACGTCCTGACTTTC. Translation: CASSLGRAIPGANVLTF.

This clonotype showed up many times. This chain uses TRBV20-1 with TRBJ1-5, with a weak D call TRBD1 (5 bases). Germline V gene sequence: CDR1 DFQATT, CDR2 SNEGSKA (reference sequence). The CDR3 consists of 14 residues. Trimming stripped 3 bases from V and 1 base from J, with 10 bases between. This CDR3 reads CSASQGRSNQPQHF. The CDR3 nucleotides are TGCAGTGCTAGCCAGGGAAGGAGCAATCAGCCCCAGCATTTT.

This clonotype was counted ten times or more. This chain connects TRBV12-3 or TRBV12-4 to TRBJ2-2; D may be TRBD1 (5 bases). The CDR3 covers 14 residues. V gave up 7 bases and J gave up 6 bases, with 15 bases separating them. For the CDR3, the DNA is TGTGCCAGCACTCCCCTATTGACAGCCGGGGAGCTGTTTTTT. Protein: CASTPLLTAGELFF.

The gene calls are TRBV6-5 and TRBJ2-7; D may be TRBD2 (6 bases). CDR1 and CDR2 from the germline V gene are MNHEY and SVGAGI. The V gene lost 3 bases and the J gene lost 6 bases, with 15 bases spanning the gap. The CDR3 length is 14 residues. The CDR3: CASSYRGTALEQYF. The DNA of the CDR3 is TGTGCCAGCAGTTATCGCGGGACGGCTCTCGAGCAGTACTTC.

The rearrangement uses TRBV5-5 and TRBJ1-3, with a tentative D call TRBD1 (6 bases). The CDR3 totals 16 residues. Trimming took off 2 bases at V and 0 bases at J, with 12 bases between the two ends. The germline V gene has CDR1 SGHKS and CDR2 YYEKEE (reference sequence). The DNA for the CDR3 is TGTGCCAGCAGCTTTACGACGGACAGCTCTGGAAACACCATATATTTT. Translation gives CASSFTTDSSGNTIYF.